Following are 27 T cell receptor beta chains from one sample sequenced in a study of identical twins (dated by TCRdb to 2016 to 2017). Library generation was performed with 5' RACE. The data were produced on an Illumina HiSeq 2000. The raw public data were reprocessed by TCRdb itself: fastp quality trimming at Q25, MiXCR clonotype calling, in-frame beta chains only. Each record represents a unique CDR3 protein, reported with the most common genes and DNA among its rows. For this sample the table gives about 730,000 distinct CDR3 sequences, of which around 20% were detected only once. The ten largest account for 4% to 5.5% of the sample. Separately, the same data were catalogued under a study of T cells expressing NK-cell markers.

The sample comprised PBMCs. The source is a woman younger than 35 in good health.

This clonotype was counted only a few times. The V gene is TRBV6-1, the J gene TRBJ2-7, with 8 bases that match TRBD1. Germline loops: CDR1 MNHNS, CDR2 SASEGT. Trimming took 6 bases from V and 6 from J; bases not matched to a gene: 13. This CDR3 contains 15 residues. The CDR3 DNA is TGTGCCAGCAGACCTTACGGGACAGGTTGGTCCGAGCAGTACTTC. It specifies CASRPYGTGWSEQYF.

This clonotype was recorded at least ten times. The rearrangement uses TRBV10-3 and TRBJ2-3; 7 bases line up with TRBD1. In germline, CDR1 is ENHRY, CDR2 SYGVKD. This CDR3 spans 13 amino acids. With V trimmed by 5 bases and J by 4 bases, 3 bases remained unmatched. The CDR3 sequence is CAISKGGADTQYF. The CDR3 DNA is TGTGCCATCAGTAAAGGGGGCGCAGATACGCAGTATTTT.

J is TRBJ1-1 and V is TRBV3-1, with a possible D match to TRBD1 (6 bases). The CDR3 totals 15 residues. V was clipped by 5 bases and J by 1 base, with 14 bases between them. Germline CDR1 and CDR2: LGHDT and YNNKEL (reference sequence). The CDR3 reads CASSSRGRTNTEAFF. As DNA, the CDR3 is TGTGCCAGCAGCTCTCGGGGGCGGACGAACACTGAAGCTTTCTTT.

This clonotype was observed many times. V is TRBV10-3 and J is TRBJ2-7; D is possibly TRBD1 (6 bases). Trimming took off 3 bases at V and 3 bases at J, with 12 bases between the two ends. The CDR3 totals 14 residues. The germline CDR1 and CDR2 sequences are ENHRY and SYGVKD. In DNA form, the CDR3 reads TGTGCCATCAGTGAAAACAGGGTTGGCTACGAGCAGTACTTC. The encoded protein is CAISENRVGYEQYF.

This clonotype was seen many times. The rearrangement joins TRBV12-3 or TRBV12-4 to TRBJ2-5, with 9 bases identical to TRBD2. CDR3 length equals 14 residues. The V and J ends lost 2 bases and 3 bases, in that order; junction bases with no gene match: 1. CDR3 DNA sequence: TGTGCCAGCAGTTTAAGACTAGCGGAAGAGACCCAGTACTTC. It is translated as CASSLRLAEETQYF.

The rearrangement uses TRBV12-3 or TRBV12-4 and TRBJ2-1; 8 bases are a match to TRBD1. The CDR3 runs 14 residues. The J segment lost 5 bases and the V segment lost 7 bases, leaving 7 bases of the junction unmatched. The CDR3 coding sequence is TGTGCCAGCACCCCGGGACAGGAGAACAATGAGCAGTTCTTC. As protein: CASTPGQENNEQFF.

The rearrangement uses TRBV7-6 and TRBJ2-3; 10 bases agree with TRBD2. Germline V gene data show CDR1 as SGHVS and CDR2 as FNYEAQ. V lost 5 bases, J lost 1 base, and 9 bases stayed unmatched. This CDR3 spans 17 amino acids. The DNA of the CDR3 is TGTGCCAGCAGCCTCAAGACTAGCGGGTTCCGCACAGATACGCAGTATTTT. It specifies CASSLKTSGFRTDTQYF.

This clonotype occurred a few times. The chain joins TRBV6-2 or TRBV6-3 to TRBJ1-3; D remains unclear. This CDR3 region has 14 residues. The germline CDR1 and CDR2 sequences are MNHEY and SVGEGT. V was trimmed by 2 bases and J by 8 bases, leaving 13 bases between them. The CDR3 loop reads CASSYGRLKDTIYF. The CDR3 DNA reads TGTGCCAGCAGTTACGGCAGATTGAAGGACACCATATATTTT.

This clonotype was counted a few times. This chain connects TRBV7-2 to TRBJ2-1, with D hard to call. This CDR3 has 14 residues. The germline V and J ends were trimmed by 0 bases and 5 bases, with 8 bases remaining between them. Germline V gives CDR1 SGHTA, CDR2 FQGNSA. The CDR3 protein is CASSLARLNNEQFF. CDR3 coding DNA: TGTGCCAGCAGCTTAGCGAGACTGAACAATGAGCAGTTCTTC.

This rearrangement joins TRBV10-3 to TRBJ1-1; possibly TRBD1 for D (6 bases). This CDR3 spans 14 amino acids. Deletions cut 6 bases from V and 1 base from J, with 12 bases between. Germline V gives CDR1 ENHRY, CDR2 SYGVKD. The CDR3, as DNA: TGTGCCATCAGACCCGGCAGGGGGAACACTGAAGCTTTCTTT. This sequence encodes CAIRPGRGNTEAFF.

This clonotype was detected only a few times. V gene TRBV12-3 or TRBV12-4 combines with J gene TRBJ2-7; TRBD2 agrees at 9 bases. V was clipped by 5 bases and J by 4 bases; unmatched bases: 9. The CDR3 totals 15 residues. The DNA for the CDR3 is TGTGCCAGCAGTAAGACTAGCGGAGAACCATACGAGCAGTACTTC. It codes for CASSKTSGEPYEQYF.

CDR3 nucleotides: TGCAGCGTTACACTAGCGCCGACAGATACGCAGTATTTT. Encoded protein: CSVTLAPTDTQYF. The chain uses TRBV29-1 and TRBJ2-3, with TRBD2 matching 7 bases. In germline, CDR1 is SQVTM, CDR2 ANQGSEA. The length of the CDR3 is 13 residues. The V and J ends lost 5 bases and 3 bases, in that order; junction bases with no gene match: 5.

This clonotype was counted only a few times. The V call is TRBV7-8, the J call TRBJ2-1; possibly TRBD1 or TRBD2 for D (5 bases each). Germline lookup yields CDR1 SGHVS and CDR2 FQNEAQ. The CDR3 runs 15 residues. V was pared by 3 bases and J by 7 bases, with 16 bases between. As DNA, the CDR3 is TGTGCCAGCAGCTTTAGCCAGGGACGGTGGAATGAGCAGTTCTTC. This sequence encodes CASSFSQGRWNEQFF. Variable domain in full (rest from reference TRBV7-8 and TRBJ2-1): GAGVSQSPRYKVAKRGQDVALRCDPISGHVSLFWYQQALGQGPEFLTYFQNEAQLDKSGLPSDRFFAERPEGSVSTLKIQRTQQEDSAVYLCASSFSQGRWNEQFFGPGTRLTVL.

The sample holds one count of this clonotype. V is TRBV4-3 and J is TRBJ2-1; D possibly corresponds to TRBD1 (6 bases). The V end was cut by 1 base, the J end by 7 bases, with 14 bases between. Germline CDR1 LGHNA, CDR2 YSLEER. This CDR3 contains 15 residues. The CDR3 bases are TGCGCCAGCAGCCAAGGAGGGGGAGTGGCGAATGAGCAGTTCTTC. Translating gives CASSQGGGVANEQFF.

V usage is TRBV20-1 and J usage is TRBJ1-1, with a weak D call TRBD1 (6 bases). From germline, CDR1 is DFQATT and CDR2 SNEGSKA (reference sequence). The CDR3 covers 13 residues. Trimming pared 1 base from V and 1 base from J, leaving 7 bases between. In DNA form, the CDR3 reads TGCAGTGCTAGAGTCAGGGGGAACACTGAAGCTTTCTTT. Translated, it gives CSARVRGNTEAFF.

This clonotype showed up many times. V is TRBV5-1 and J is TRBJ2-7; a possible D gene is TRBD1 (5 bases). CDR3 length: 15 residues. V was pared by 1 base and J by 2 bases, with 13 bases between. CDR1 and CDR2 from the germline V gene are SGHRS and YFSETQ. The CDR3: CASSLLAGQTYEQYF. The CDR3, as DNA: TGCGCCAGCAGCTTGCTTGCAGGGCAGACCTACGAGCAGTACTTC.

The genes are TRBV7-9 and TRBJ1-4; a weak D match, TRBD1 (5 bases). The V end lost 6 bases, the J end lost 6 bases, and 11 bases lay between the germline ends. The CDR3 covers 13 residues. Germline V gene sequence: CDR1 SEHNR, CDR2 FQNEAQ (reference sequence). CDR3 sequence: CASRHGTDEKLFF. Here the CDR3 DNA reads TGTGCCAGCAGACACGGGACGGATGAAAAACTGTTTTTT.

The chain uses TRBV12-3 or TRBV12-4 and TRBJ2-7; D might be TRBD1 or TRBD2, each matching 5 bases. The CDR3 runs to 14 residues. The germline V and J ends were trimmed by 8 bases and 5 bases, with 19 bases remaining between them. DNA for the CDR3: TGTGCCAGCTGGGGACCCCGAATAACTCACGAGCAGTACTTC. Translated, it gives CASWGPRITHEQYF.

This rearrangement joins TRBV11-2 to TRBJ2-1; a weak D match, TRBD2 (7 bases). From germline, CDR1 is SGHAT and CDR2 FQNNGV. V shed 0 bases and J shed 6 bases, with 12 bases lying between them. CDR3 length equals 15 residues. The CDR3 reads CASSLEEGGGNEQFF. DNA of the CDR3: TGTGCCAGCAGCTTAGAGGAGGGAGGGGGCAATGAGCAGTTCTTC.

There are a few counts of this clonotype. V and J are TRBV5-1 and TRBJ2-1; 9 bases fit TRBD2. J gave up 0 bases and V 0 bases, and 4 bases lay outside the gene matches. The CDR3 contains 17 residues. Germline loops: CDR1 SGHRS, CDR2 YFSETQ. CDR3 sequence: CASSLVSGGFSYNEQFF. As DNA, the CDR3 is TGCGCCAGCAGCTTGGTTAGCGGGGGCTTCTCCTACAATGAGCAGTTCTTC.

The chain recombines TRBV5-1 with TRBJ2-3; the D gene could be TRBD1 or TRBD2 (5 bases each). CDR3 length equals 15 residues. CDR1 is SGHRS and CDR2 is YFSETQ in the germline V gene. Trimming removed 7 bases from V and 3 bases from J, with 18 bases in between. CDR3 coding DNA: TGCGCCAGCGGGCTTATTGGGGGAGAGACAGATACGCAGTATTTT. Its protein is CASGLIGGETDTQYF.

This clonotype was detected only a few times. The CDR3 DNA sequence: TGTGCCAGCAGCCCGGAGGGTCGCGGGGAGCTGTTTTTT. It encodes CASSPEGRGELFF. The chain recombines TRBV7-9 with TRBJ2-2; a weak D match, TRBD2 (6 bases). The CDR3 sequence is 13 residues long. V lost 5 bases and J lost 7, with 11 bases in between. Germline loops: CDR1 SEHNR, CDR2 FQNEAQ (reference sequence).

This clonotype was seen a few times. This chain uses TRBV4-3 with TRBJ2-3, with D tentatively TRBD1 (6 bases). CDR1 is LGHNA and CDR2 is YSLEER in the germline V gene. The CDR3 covers 16 residues. Trimming took off 3 bases at V and 0 bases at J, with 13 bases between the two ends. The CDR3 loop is CASSHMSTGSTDTQYF. CDR3 nucleotide sequence: TGCGCCAGCAGCCACATGTCGACAGGTAGCACAGATACGCAGTATTTT.

This clonotype has only a few counts. One junction end does not reproduce the germline sequence, and a read error may be involved. V and J are TRBV12-3 or TRBV12-4 and TRBJ2-1; 11 bases match TRBD2. The CDR3 has 11 amino acids. The CDR3 DNA reads TGTGCCAGCAGTTCTAGCGGGAGGCCGAACTTC. This translates into CASSSSGRPNF.

The table lists this clonotype with a few counts. The CDR3 sequence is CASSLARSAWGTDTQYF. DNA for the CDR3: TGTGCCAGCAGCTTAGCGAGGTCGGCGTGGGGCACAGATACGCAGTATTTT. The chain joins TRBV7-2 to TRBJ2-3; D is unclear. This CDR3 comprises 17 residues. Trimming cost V 0 bases and J 1 base, with 14 bases left between them. Germline loops: CDR1 SGHTA, CDR2 FQGNSA.

V gene TRBV12-3 or TRBV12-4 combines with J gene TRBJ2-5; the D gene could be TRBD1 or TRBD2 (6 bases each). The CDR3 runs 16 residues. V lost 7 bases and J lost 7, with 25 bases in between. CDR3 coding DNA: TGTGCCAGCACCCCATTAGGTCTACTGGAGGGGGGGACCCAGTACTTC. Residues: CASTPLGLLEGGTQYF.

The rearrangement uses TRBV18 and TRBJ2-7; TRBD2 is a possible D gene (5 bases). The ends were cut back, 0 bases at V and 2 bases at J, with 8 bases in the middle. The CDR3 loop spans 14 amino acids. Germline loops: CDR1 KGHSH, CDR2 LQKENI. This CDR3 is CASSPPDGTYEQYF. The CDR3 DNA reads TGTGCCAGCTCACCACCGGACGGGACCTACGAGCAGTACTTC. Full variable domain (rest looked up from reference TRBV18 and TRBJ2-7): NAGVMQNPRHLVRRRGQEARLRCSPMKGHSHVYWYRQLPEEGLKFMVYLQKENIIDESGMPKERFSAEFPKEGPSILRIQQVVRGDSAAYFCASSPPDGTYEQYFGPGTRLTVT.